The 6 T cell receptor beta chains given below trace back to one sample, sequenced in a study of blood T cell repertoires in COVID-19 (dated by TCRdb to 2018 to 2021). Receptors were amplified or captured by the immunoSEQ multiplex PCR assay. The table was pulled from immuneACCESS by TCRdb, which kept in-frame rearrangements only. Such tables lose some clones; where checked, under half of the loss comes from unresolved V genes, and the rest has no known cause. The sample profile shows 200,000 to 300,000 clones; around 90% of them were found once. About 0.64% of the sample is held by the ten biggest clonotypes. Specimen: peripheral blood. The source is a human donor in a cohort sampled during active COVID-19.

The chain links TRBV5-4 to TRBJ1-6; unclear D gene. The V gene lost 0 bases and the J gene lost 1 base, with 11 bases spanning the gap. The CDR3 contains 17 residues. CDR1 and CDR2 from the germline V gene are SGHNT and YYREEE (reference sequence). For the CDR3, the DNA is TGTGCCAGCAGCTTGGCCGGGCGGGGATCCTATAATTCACCCCTCCACTTT. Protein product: CASSLAGRGSYNSPLHF. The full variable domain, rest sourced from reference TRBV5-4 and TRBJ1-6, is ETGVTQSPTHLIKTRGQQVTLRCSSQSGHNTVSWYQQALGQGPQFIFQYYREEENGRGNFPPRFSGLQFPNYSSELNVNALELDDSALYLCASSLAGRGSYNSPLHFGNGTRLTVT.

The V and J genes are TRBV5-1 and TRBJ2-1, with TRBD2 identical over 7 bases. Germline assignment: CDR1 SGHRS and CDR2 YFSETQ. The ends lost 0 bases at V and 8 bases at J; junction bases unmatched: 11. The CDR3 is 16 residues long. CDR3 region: CASSLAGGLVSDEQFF. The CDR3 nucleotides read TGCGCCAGCAGCTTGGCTGGTGGACTAGTCAGTGATGAGCAGTTCTTC.

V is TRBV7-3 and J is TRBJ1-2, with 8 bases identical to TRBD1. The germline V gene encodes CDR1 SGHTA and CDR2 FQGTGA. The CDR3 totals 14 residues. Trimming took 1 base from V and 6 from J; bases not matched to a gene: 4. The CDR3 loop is CASSLNRGVDGYTF. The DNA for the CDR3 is TGTGCCAGCAGCTTAAACAGGGGGGTGGATGGCTACACCTTC.

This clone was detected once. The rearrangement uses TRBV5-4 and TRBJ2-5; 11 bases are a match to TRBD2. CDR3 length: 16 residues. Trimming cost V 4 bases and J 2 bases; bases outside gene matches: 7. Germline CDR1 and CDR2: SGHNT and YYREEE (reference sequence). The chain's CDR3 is CASSAGTSGSQETQYF. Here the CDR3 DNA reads TGTGCCAGCAGCGCCGGGACTAGCGGTTCGCAAGAGACCCAGTACTTC.

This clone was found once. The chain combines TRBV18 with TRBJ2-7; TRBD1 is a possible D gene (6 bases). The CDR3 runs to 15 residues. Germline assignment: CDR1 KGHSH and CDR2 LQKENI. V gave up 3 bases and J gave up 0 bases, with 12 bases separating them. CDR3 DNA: TGTGCCAGCTCACCCCGACAGGCCAGCTCCTACGAGCAGTACTTC. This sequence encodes CASSPRQASSYEQYF.

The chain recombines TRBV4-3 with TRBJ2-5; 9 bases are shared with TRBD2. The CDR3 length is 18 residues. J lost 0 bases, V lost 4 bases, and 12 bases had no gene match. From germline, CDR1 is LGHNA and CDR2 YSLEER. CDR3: CASSLPLETSGYQETQYF. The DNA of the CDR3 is TGCGCCAGCAGCCTCCCACTAGAGACTAGCGGTTACCAAGAGACCCAGTACTTC.